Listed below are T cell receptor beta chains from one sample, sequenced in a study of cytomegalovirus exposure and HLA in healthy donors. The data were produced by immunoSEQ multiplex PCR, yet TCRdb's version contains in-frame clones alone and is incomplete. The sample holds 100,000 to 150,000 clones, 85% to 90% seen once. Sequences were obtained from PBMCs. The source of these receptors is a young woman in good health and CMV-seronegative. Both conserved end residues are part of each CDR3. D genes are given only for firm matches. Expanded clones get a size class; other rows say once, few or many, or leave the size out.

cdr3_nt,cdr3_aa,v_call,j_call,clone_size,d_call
TGTGCCAGCAGCCTAAGACCGGGACAGAGATACAATGAGCAGTTCTTC,CASSLRPGQRYNEQFF,TRBV7-9,TRBJ2-1,.,TRBD1
TGTGCCAGCAGCTTCAAGGGGGTAACGGGCTACGAGCAGTACTTC,CASSFKGVTGYEQYF,TRBV7-8,TRBJ2-7,.,.
TGCAGCGTTGACCGACTAGCGGGGGGCACAGATACGCAGTATTTT,CSVDRLAGGTDTQYF,TRBV29-1,TRBJ2-3,.,TRBD2
TGTGCCTGGAGTCAGGGGAGTGGGGATCAGCCCCAGCATTTT,CAWSQGSGDQPQHF,TRBV30,TRBJ1-5,.,.
TGTGCCAGCAGTCGACAGGGGGCCGGCTCCTACGAGCAGTACTTC,CASSRQGAGSYEQYF,TRBV28,TRBJ2-7,.,TRBD1
TGTGCCAGCAGTGGACCTAGCGGGAATCAATACGAGCAGTACTTC,CASSGPSGNQYEQYF,TRBV6-5,TRBJ2-7,.,TRBD2
TGTGCCAGCAGCTTTGAGAACAGGGGTTCTAGCGAGCAGTACTTC,CASSFENRGSSEQYF,TRBV5-8,TRBJ2-7,.,TRBD1
TGTGCCAGCAGTGAGGCACTCCCTGGGCCCTACGAGCAGTACTTC,CASSEALPGPYEQYF,TRBV2,TRBJ2-7,.,.
TGTGCCATTAGACTTAGCGTCGGGGAGCTGTTTTTT,CAIRLSVGELFF,TRBV10-3,TRBJ2-2,.,.
TGTGCCAGCAGTACGGGGACAATCAAAAACATTCAGTACTTC,CASSTGTIKNIQYF,TRBV6-5,TRBJ2-4,.,.
TGTGCCAGCAGCCCGGGGACAGTTACTAACTATGGCTACACCTTC,CASSPGTVTNYGYTF,TRBV7-2,TRBJ1-2,.,TRBD1
TGCGCCAGCAGTGAGTCGCATCAGGGATTGGCGGATACGCAGTATTTT,CASSESHQGLADTQYF,TRBV10-1,TRBJ2-3,.,.
TGTGCCAGCAGTTACAAAGGGAGCGGGGCCAACGTCCTGACTTTC,CASSYKGSGANVLTF,TRBV6-5,TRBJ2-6,.,.
TGTGCCAGCAGTAACGCTAACTACGAGCAGTACTTC,CASSNANYEQYF,TRBV6-5,TRBJ2-7,few,.
TGTGCCAGCAGCCGGATGGAGCGGGAATTCGGAGATACGCAGTATTTT,CASSRMEREFGDTQYF,TRBV9,TRBJ2-3,.,TRBD2
TGTGCCAGCTCACCCACACGAAACAGCAATCAGCCCCAGCATTTT,CASSPTRNSNQPQHF,TRBV18,TRBJ1-5,.,.
TGTGCCAGCAGCCAAGGTCGAAATAGCGGGGAGCAGTTCTTC,CASSQGRNSGEQFF,TRBV5-6,TRBJ2-1,.,TRBD2
TGTGCCAGCAGCCCCAATCTCGGTGAGCAGTTCTTC,CASSPNLGEQFF,TRBV6-1,TRBJ2-1,.,.
TGTGCCAGCAGGGCGACAGGACCGGGGCAGCCCCAGCATTTT,CASRATGPGQPQHF,TRBV2,TRBJ1-5,few,.
TGTGCCAGCAGCCCGGTGGGGAGCTCTGGAAACACCATATATTTT,CASSPVGSSGNTIYF,TRBV7-9,TRBJ1-3,.,.
TGTGCCAGCCTTCGGAGGATCAATCAGCCCCAGCATTTT,CASLRRINQPQHF,TRBV2,TRBJ1-5,.,.
TGTGCCAGCATGGGACAGGGAGTGGGAAAACTGTTTTTT,CASMGQGVGKLFF,TRBV19,TRBJ1-4,.,TRBD1
TGTGCCAGCAGTTTCGTAAACTACGAGCAGTACTTC,CASSFVNYEQYF,TRBV25-1,TRBJ2-7,.,.
TGTGCCAGCAGTGAAGGAACAGGGGCCGAGCAGTACTTC,CASSEGTGAEQYF,TRBV6-1,TRBJ2-7,.,TRBD1
TGTGCCAGCAGCGTTACCGGGACAGGGATAAATGAGCAGTTCTTC,CASSVTGTGINEQFF,TRBV9,TRBJ2-1,.,TRBD1
TGTGCCAGCAGCGGACTTATCTCCTACGAGCAGTACTTC,CASSGLISYEQYF,TRBV2,TRBJ2-7,.,.